What follows are 15 T cell receptor beta chains derived from one specimen sequenced in a study of blood T cell repertoires in COVID-19. Assay: immunoSEQ multiplex PCR; the TCRdb copy retains only in-frame clones and omits some. This sample has around 58,000 clones, with 65% to 90% found just once. Sample: peripheral blood. The receptors stem from a human donor in a cohort sampled during active COVID-19.

The chain has TRBV15 and TRBJ1-2; tentative D call: TRBD1 (5 bases). The ends were cut back, 3 bases at V and 1 base at J, with 15 bases in the middle. Germline lookup yields CDR1 LNHNV and CDR2 YYDKDF (reference sequence). This CDR3 spans 16 amino acids. CDR3 DNA: TGTGCCACCAGCAGGGAAGACAGACAAATTAACTATGGCTACACCTTC. It translates to CATSREDRQINYGYTF. Looking up the rest from reference TRBV15 and TRBJ1-2 gives the full variable domain: DAMVIQNPRYQVTQFGKPVTLSCSQTLNHNVMYWYQQKSSQAPKLLFHYYDKDFNNEADTPDNFQSRRPNTSFCFLDIRSPGLGDTAMYLCATSREDRQINYGYTFGSGTRLTVV.

The CDR3 DNA is TGTGCCAGCCTCGCCGTGGGGGGTGCCTACGAGCAGTACTTC. This encodes CASLAVGGAYEQYF. The chain uses TRBV7-9 and TRBJ2-7; weak D call: TRBD2 (6 bases). The CDR3 has 14 residues. Between the trimmed V and J ends, which lost 8 bases and 2 bases, there was a span of 16 bases. The germline V gene has CDR1 SEHNR and CDR2 FQNEAQ (reference sequence).

This clone was detected only a few times. The V call is TRBV6-2 or TRBV6-3, the J call TRBJ1-1; the match to TRBD1 covers 8 bases. The J segment lost 4 bases and the V segment lost 2 bases, leaving 3 bases of the junction unmatched. Germline CDR1 and CDR2: MNHEY and SVGEGT. The CDR3 is made up of 14 amino acids. This CDR3 is CASSYPTGGTEAFF. The CDR3 bases are TGTGCCAGCAGTTACCCCACAGGGGGCACTGAAGCTTTCTTT.

The chain carries TRBV3-1 (or the pseudogene TRBV3-2) and TRBJ2-7, with 10 bases fitting TRBD2. The V and J ends lost 4 bases and 4 bases, in that order; junction bases with no gene match: 7. This CDR3 region has 15 residues. Germline V CDR1 and CDR2: LGHDT, YNNKEL (reference sequence). CDR3 sequence: CASSPTSGAVYEQYF. The CDR3 nucleotides read TGTGCCAGCAGCCCAACTAGCGGGGCCGTGTACGAGCAGTACTTC.

This clone has only one observation. The V call is TRBV10-1, the J call TRBJ2-3; TRBD1 agrees at 9 bases. This CDR3 has 12 residues. Germline V gene data show CDR1 as WNHNN and CDR2 as SYGVQD (reference sequence). J gave up 8 bases and V 4 bases, and 1 base lay outside the gene matches. For the CDR3, the DNA is TGCGCCAGCAGTGCGACAGGGGGTACGCAGTATTTT. Encoded protein: CASSATGGTQYF.

The chain couples TRBV7-9 to TRBJ2-3, with 10 bases lining up with TRBD2. Trimming cost V 5 bases and J 2 bases; bases outside gene matches: 7. The CDR3 runs 16 residues. Germline V gene data show CDR1 as SEHNR and CDR2 as FQNEAQ (reference sequence). The CDR3 DNA is TGTGCCAGCAGCGACCCAACTAGCGGGGACACAGATACGCAGTATTTT. This gives the protein CASSDPTSGDTDTQYF.

The chain's CDR3 is CASSHTSGELFF. The CDR3 bases are TGCGCCAGCAGCCACACCAGCGGGGAGCTGTTTTTT. The chain recombines TRBV4-1 with TRBJ2-2; D not resolved. Trimming pared 3 bases from V and 7 bases from J, leaving 6 bases between. Germline V lookup: CDR1 MGHRA, CDR2 YSYEKL. The CDR3 spans 12 residues.

The chain joins TRBV24-1 to TRBJ2-6; no firm D call. The CDR3 spans 13 residues. The V end was cut by 5 bases, the J end by 2 bases, with 3 bases between. CDR1 KGHDR and CDR2 SFDVKD come from the germline V gene. The CDR3 spells CATSVTGANVLTF. The DNA for the CDR3 is TGTGCCACCAGTGTTACTGGGGCCAACGTCCTGACTTTC.

The chain links TRBV12-3 or TRBV12-4 to TRBJ2-1, with 7 bases that match TRBD1. J gave up 9 bases and V 5 bases, and 4 bases lay outside the gene matches. The CDR3 has 12 residues. Here the CDR3 reads CASSLGGGEQFF. CDR3 DNA: TGTGCCAGCAGTCTAGGGGGCGGTGAGCAGTTCTTC.

CDR3 amino acids: CASTQTGGVYTQYF. The DNA of the CDR3 is TGTGCCAGCACCCAAACAGGGGGCGTATATACGCAGTATTTT. The chain combines TRBV7-2 with TRBJ2-3; 9 bases map to TRBD1. This CDR3 has 14 amino acids. Losses at the gene ends were 7 bases for V and 7 bases for J; bases not matched to a gene: 9. The germline gives CDR1 SGHTA, CDR2 FQGNSA. Full variable domain (remainder filled in from reference TRBV7-2 and TRBJ2-3): GAGVSQSPSNKVTEKGKDVELRCDPISGHTALYWYRQSLGQGLEFLIYFQGNSAPDKSGLPSDRFSAERTGGSVSTLTIQRTQQEDSAVYLCASTQTGGVYTQYFGPGTRLTVL.

This clone was counted a single time. The gene calls are TRBV11-2 and TRBJ2-1, with D maybe TRBD2 (5 bases). The germline V gene has CDR1 SGHAT and CDR2 FQNNGV. The CDR3 is 15 residues long. Between the trimmed V and J ends, which lost 0 bases and 1 base, there was a span of 7 bases. CDR3 in amino acids: CASSLDRGSYNEQFF. In DNA, the CDR3 is TGTGCCAGCAGCTTAGATCGGGGTTCCTACAATGAGCAGTTCTTC.

The gene calls are TRBV7-2 and TRBJ2-2; D remains unclear. V was cut by 6 bases and J by 4 bases, with 12 bases left in between. The CDR3 loop spans 14 amino acids. Germline V gene sequence: CDR1 SGHTA, CDR2 FQGNSA. CDR3 protein: CASRSPRGTGELFF. CDR3 coding DNA: TGTGCCAGCAGATCCCCTAGAGGCACCGGGGAGCTGTTTTTT.

This chain connects TRBV5-1 to TRBJ1-1; D is unclear. Germline V gene data show CDR1 as SGHRS and CDR2 as YFSETQ. Between the trimmed V and J ends, which lost 4 bases and 0 bases, there was a span of 13 bases. This CDR3 region has 15 residues. The CDR3 DNA reads TGCGCCAGCAGCCGAGCCCCGGGAATGAACACTGAAGCTTTCTTT. Protein sequence: CASSRAPGMNTEAFF.

J is TRBJ2-3 and V is TRBV5-1; a weak D match, TRBD1 (6 bases). V lost 3 bases to trimming and J lost 0 bases, with 14 bases between them. This CDR3 is 16 amino acids long. CDR1 and CDR2 from the germline V gene are SGHRS and YFSETQ. The CDR3 region has the DNA TGCGCCAGCAGCTCTGGGGGCCATACTAGCACAGATACGCAGTATTTT. Its protein product is CASSSGGHTSTDTQYF.

This clone was picked up one time. This chain links TRBV5-4 with TRBJ2-3; no firm D call. V was shortened by 2 bases and J by 2 bases, with 6 bases between the two germline ends. The CDR3 has 13 residues. Germline values: CDR1 SGHNT, CDR2 YYREEE (reference sequence). The CDR3 reads CASSLTFTDTQYF. The CDR3, as DNA: TGTGCCAGCAGCTTAACTTTCACAGATACGCAGTATTTT.